The rows below give T cell receptor beta chains drawn from one sample of a study of a mutant IDH1 vaccine in newly diagnosed glioma. Assay: immunoSEQ multiplex PCR; the TCRdb copy retains only in-frame clones and omits some. This table holds 30,000 to 35,000 clones, around 60% found once. Their antigen targets remain unknown. The input for sequencing was PBMCs, taken from a glioma patient whose treatment included an IDH1 peptide vaccine. These receptors were obtained from a woman aged 18-29 years with glioma. The CDR3 runs from the conserved cysteine through the conserved F or W. Each record gives: D gene, V gene, clone size, J gene, CDR3 protein, CDR3 DNA. The D gene is left open where the match is weak. The size field is filled for only some rows; it gives once, few, many or a size class.

d_call: TRBD1
v_call: TRBV6-1
clone_size: .
j_call: TRBJ1-5
cdr3_aa: CAGGGQVKNQPQHF
cdr3_nt: TGTGCCGGAGGGGGACAGGTAAAGAATCAGCCCCAGCATTTT

d_call: .
v_call: TRBV5-1
clone_size: .
j_call: TRBJ2-7
cdr3_aa: CASSDDTYSYEQYF
cdr3_nt: TGCGCCAGCAGCGACGACACCTATTCCTACGAGCAGTACTTC

d_call: .
v_call: TRBV7-8
clone_size: .
j_call: TRBJ1-2
cdr3_aa: CASSSRGSDNYGYTF
cdr3_nt: TGTGCCAGCAGCTCCCGGGGCAGTGATAACTATGGCTACACCTTC

d_call: TRBD1
v_call: TRBV29-1
clone_size: few
j_call: TRBJ1-6
cdr3_aa: CSVGQGSSHNSPLHF
cdr3_nt: TGCAGCGTGGGACAGGGCTCCTCTCATAATTCACCCCTCCACTTT

d_call: .
v_call: TRBV21-1
clone_size: few
j_call: TRBJ1-5
cdr3_aa: CASSKGAPPSNQPQHF
cdr3_nt: TGTGCCAGCAGCAAAGGGGCACCACCTAGCAATCAGCCCCAGCATTTT

d_call: .
v_call: TRBV19
clone_size: .
j_call: TRBJ1-5
cdr3_aa: CASSMGWGGNQPQHF
cdr3_nt: TGTGCCAGTAGTATGGGCTGGGGTGGCAATCAGCCCCAGCATTTT

d_call: .
v_call: TRBV19
clone_size: .
j_call: TRBJ1-4
cdr3_aa: CASSIVVPTNEKLFF
cdr3_nt: TGTGCCAGTAGTATAGTTGTCCCAACTAATGAAAAACTGTTTTTT

d_call: .
v_call: TRBV6-4
clone_size: few
j_call: TRBJ2-1
cdr3_aa: CASKGPSSYNEQFF
cdr3_nt: TGTGCCAGCAAGGGACCTAGCTCCTACAATGAGCAGTTCTTC

d_call: TRBD2
v_call: TRBV7-2
clone_size: .
j_call: TRBJ2-7
cdr3_aa: CASSLVGGGGEQYF
cdr3_nt: TGTGCCAGCAGCTTAGTGGGAGGCGGGGGCGAGCAGTACTTC

d_call: .
v_call: TRBV5-6
clone_size: .
j_call: TRBJ2-1
cdr3_aa: CASSLGTEGWGSYNEQFF
cdr3_nt: TGTGCCAGCAGCTTGGGGACAGAAGGCTGGGGGTCCTACAATGAGCAGTTCTTC

d_call: .
v_call: TRBV4-2
clone_size: few
j_call: TRBJ1-5
cdr3_aa: CASSQESYSNQPQHF
cdr3_nt: TGTGCCAGCAGCCAAGAGAGTTATAGCAATCAGCCCCAGCATTTT

d_call: .
v_call: TRBV11-3
clone_size: few
j_call: TRBJ2-5
cdr3_aa: CASSPSWAGQSQETQYF
cdr3_nt: TGTGCCAGCAGCCCTAGTTGGGCGGGACAGAGTCAAGAGACCCAGTACTTC

d_call: .
v_call: TRBV19
clone_size: .
j_call: TRBJ2-1
cdr3_aa: CASSIGGSGFVQFF
cdr3_nt: TGTGCCAGTAGTATAGGAGGGAGCGGATTCGTGCAGTTCTTC

d_call: .
v_call: TRBV5-1
clone_size: once
j_call: TRBJ2-1
cdr3_aa: CASSLSRRTYNEQFF
cdr3_nt: TGCGCCAGCAGCTTGTCGCGACGGACTTACAATGAGCAGTTCTTC

d_call: .
v_call: TRBV19
clone_size: .
j_call: TRBJ2-3
cdr3_aa: CASSIQGHGADTQYF
cdr3_nt: TGTGCCAGTAGCATTCAGGGACACGGGGCGGATACGCAGTATTTT

d_call: TRBD1
v_call: TRBV4-3
clone_size: .
j_call: TRBJ2-7
cdr3_aa: CASSQDRTGFGNEQYF
cdr3_nt: TGCGCCAGCAGCCAAGACCGGACAGGCTTTGGGAACGAGCAGTACTTC

d_call: TRBD1
v_call: TRBV20-1
clone_size: .
j_call: TRBJ1-2
cdr3_aa: CRRTGDGYTF
cdr3_nt: TGCAGACGGACAGGGGATGGCTACACCTTC

d_call: TRBD2
v_call: TRBV5-4
clone_size: .
j_call: TRBJ2-7
cdr3_aa: CASSPTGTTSGGYEQYF
cdr3_nt: TGTGCCAGCAGTCCGACCGGGACTACCTCCGGGGGGTACGAGCAGTACTTC

d_call: .
v_call: TRBV6-1
clone_size: .
j_call: TRBJ2-1
cdr3_aa: CASSEALGHSYNEQFF
cdr3_nt: TGTGCCAGCAGTGAAGCGCTGGGCCACAGCTACAATGAGCAGTTCTTC

d_call: .
v_call: TRBV5-1
clone_size: .
j_call: TRBJ1-1
cdr3_aa: CASSLGAGVNTEAFF
cdr3_nt: TGCGCCAGCAGCTTAGGGGCTGGGGTGAACACTGAAGCTTTCTTT

d_call: TRBD2
v_call: TRBV19
clone_size: .
j_call: TRBJ2-2
cdr3_aa: CASNPGLSTGELFF
cdr3_nt: TGTGCCAGTAATCCGGGACTATCCACCGGGGAGCTGTTTTTT

d_call: TRBD1
v_call: TRBV2
clone_size: few
j_call: TRBJ1-6
cdr3_aa: CASSVGTGGNSPLHF
cdr3_nt: TGTGCCAGCAGTGTTGGGACAGGGGGTAATTCACCCCTCCACTTT

d_call: .
v_call: TRBV21-1
clone_size: .
j_call: TRBJ2-1
cdr3_aa: CASTKGWGACEIGQFF
cdr3_nt: TGTGCCAGCACTAAAGGTTGGGGGGCCTGTGAGATCGGGCAGTTCTTC

d_call: TRBD1
v_call: TRBV18
clone_size: few
j_call: TRBJ1-3
cdr3_aa: CASARDSGNTIYF
cdr3_nt: TGTGCCAGCGCCCGGGACAGTGGAAACACCATATATTTT

d_call: .
v_call: TRBV10-3
clone_size: .
j_call: TRBJ2-1
cdr3_aa: CAISSLPRQGGYNEQFF
cdr3_nt: TGTGCCATCAGCTCCCTTCCTCGACAGGGAGGCTACAATGAGCAGTTCTTC

d_call: .
v_call: TRBV10-3
clone_size: .
j_call: TRBJ1-1
cdr3_aa: CAISIGTHTEAFF
cdr3_nt: TGTGCCATCAGTATAGGGACCCACACTGAAGCTTTCTTT

d_call: TRBD2
v_call: TRBV6-4
clone_size: .
j_call: TRBJ2-7
cdr3_aa: CASKSGRPGSYEQYF
cdr3_nt: TGTGCCAGCAAAAGCGGGAGGCCCGGCTCCTACGAGCAGTACTTC

d_call: .
v_call: TRBV5-4
clone_size: .
j_call: TRBJ2-5
cdr3_aa: CASSEPDGKETQYF
cdr3_nt: TGTGCCAGCAGCGAGCCGGACGGGAAAGAGACCCAGTACTTC

d_call: .
v_call: TRBV10-3
clone_size: .
j_call: TRBJ1-1
cdr3_aa: CAISVHDSTPDTEAFF
cdr3_nt: TGTGCCATCAGTGTCCATGACAGCACCCCGGACACTGAAGCTTTCTTT

d_call: .
v_call: TRBV13
clone_size: .
j_call: TRBJ1-2
cdr3_aa: CASSLEGQGINYGYTF
cdr3_nt: TGTGCCAGCAGCTTAGAAGGGCAGGGAATTAACTATGGCTACACCTTC

d_call: .
v_call: TRBV19
clone_size: .
j_call: TRBJ2-1
cdr3_aa: CASSTDGGLNEQFF
cdr3_nt: TGTGCCAGTAGTACCGATGGGGGGTTGAATGAGCAGTTCTTC

d_call: .
v_call: TRBV7-6
clone_size: once
j_call: TRBJ2-7
cdr3_aa: CASSLVGAPTYEQYF
cdr3_nt: TGTGCCAGCAGCTTGGTAGGGGCCCCCACCTACGAGCAGTACTTC

d_call: .
v_call: TRBV30
clone_size: few
j_call: TRBJ2-5
cdr3_aa: CAWAALVQETQYF
cdr3_nt: TGTGCCTGGGCCGCGCTAGTACAAGAGACCCAGTACTTC

d_call: .
v_call: TRBV11-2
clone_size: .
j_call: TRBJ1-3
cdr3_aa: CASSLPGNTIYF
cdr3_nt: TGTGCCAGCAGCTTGCCAGGAAACACCATATATTTT

d_call: TRBD2
v_call: TRBV7-3
clone_size: .
j_call: TRBJ2-1
cdr3_aa: CASSLPGTSGRPSSYNEQFF
cdr3_nt: TGTGCCAGCAGCTTGCCCGGGACTAGCGGGAGGCCCAGCTCCTACAATGAGCAGTTCTTC

d_call: .
v_call: TRBV6-5
clone_size: few
j_call: TRBJ1-1
cdr3_aa: CASRPSEGNTEAFF
cdr3_nt: TGTGCCAGCAGACCCTCAGAGGGAAACACTGAAGCTTTCTTT

d_call: TRBD1
v_call: TRBV29-1
clone_size: .
j_call: TRBJ2-5
cdr3_aa: CSVDPGGRETQYF
cdr3_nt: TGCAGCGTTGACCCAGGGGGCCGGGAGACCCAGTACTTC

d_call: TRBD2
v_call: TRBV6-6
clone_size: .
j_call: TRBJ2-1
cdr3_aa: CASSPGTSGNNEQFF
cdr3_nt: TGTGCCAGCAGTCCCGGGACTAGCGGGAATAATGAGCAGTTCTTC

d_call: .
v_call: TRBV5-1
clone_size: .
j_call: TRBJ1-3
cdr3_aa: CASSWRDPYSGNTIYF
cdr3_nt: TGCGCCAGCAGTTGGAGAGACCCGTACTCTGGAAACACCATATATTTT

d_call: .
v_call: TRBV11-3
clone_size: .
j_call: TRBJ1-2
cdr3_aa: CASSLDPTDYGYTF
cdr3_nt: TGTGCCAGCAGCTTAGATCCGACGGACTATGGCTACACCTTC

d_call: TRBD2
v_call: TRBV6-5
clone_size: .
j_call: TRBJ2-7
cdr3_aa: CASRITSGVTYEQYF
cdr3_nt: TGTGCCAGCAGAATTACTAGCGGGGTTACCTACGAGCAGTACTTC

d_call: TRBD2
v_call: TRBV2
clone_size: .
j_call: TRBJ2-5
cdr3_aa: CASSAGTSRVVGETQYF
cdr3_nt: TGTGCCAGCAGTGCTGGGACTAGCAGGGTAGTGGGAGAGACCCAGTACTTC

d_call: TRBD1
v_call: TRBV2
clone_size: .
j_call: TRBJ2-7
cdr3_aa: CASSWTGGGEQYF
cdr3_nt: TGTGCCAGCAGTTGGACAGGGGGCGGCGAGCAGTACTTC

d_call: TRBD1
v_call: TRBV5-6
clone_size: few
j_call: TRBJ1-1
cdr3_aa: CASTTGQGNTEAFF
cdr3_nt: TGTGCCAGCACCACCGGACAGGGGAACACTGAAGCTTTCTTT

d_call: TRBD1
v_call: TRBV5-1
clone_size: .
j_call: TRBJ1-4
cdr3_aa: CASSLGQENEKLFF
cdr3_nt: TGCGCCAGCAGCCTGGGACAGGAAAATGAAAAACTGTTTTTT

d_call: .
v_call: TRBV4-2
clone_size: .
j_call: TRBJ2-7
cdr3_aa: CASSQDYEQYF
cdr3_nt: TGTGCCAGCAGCCAAGATTACGAGCAGTACTTC